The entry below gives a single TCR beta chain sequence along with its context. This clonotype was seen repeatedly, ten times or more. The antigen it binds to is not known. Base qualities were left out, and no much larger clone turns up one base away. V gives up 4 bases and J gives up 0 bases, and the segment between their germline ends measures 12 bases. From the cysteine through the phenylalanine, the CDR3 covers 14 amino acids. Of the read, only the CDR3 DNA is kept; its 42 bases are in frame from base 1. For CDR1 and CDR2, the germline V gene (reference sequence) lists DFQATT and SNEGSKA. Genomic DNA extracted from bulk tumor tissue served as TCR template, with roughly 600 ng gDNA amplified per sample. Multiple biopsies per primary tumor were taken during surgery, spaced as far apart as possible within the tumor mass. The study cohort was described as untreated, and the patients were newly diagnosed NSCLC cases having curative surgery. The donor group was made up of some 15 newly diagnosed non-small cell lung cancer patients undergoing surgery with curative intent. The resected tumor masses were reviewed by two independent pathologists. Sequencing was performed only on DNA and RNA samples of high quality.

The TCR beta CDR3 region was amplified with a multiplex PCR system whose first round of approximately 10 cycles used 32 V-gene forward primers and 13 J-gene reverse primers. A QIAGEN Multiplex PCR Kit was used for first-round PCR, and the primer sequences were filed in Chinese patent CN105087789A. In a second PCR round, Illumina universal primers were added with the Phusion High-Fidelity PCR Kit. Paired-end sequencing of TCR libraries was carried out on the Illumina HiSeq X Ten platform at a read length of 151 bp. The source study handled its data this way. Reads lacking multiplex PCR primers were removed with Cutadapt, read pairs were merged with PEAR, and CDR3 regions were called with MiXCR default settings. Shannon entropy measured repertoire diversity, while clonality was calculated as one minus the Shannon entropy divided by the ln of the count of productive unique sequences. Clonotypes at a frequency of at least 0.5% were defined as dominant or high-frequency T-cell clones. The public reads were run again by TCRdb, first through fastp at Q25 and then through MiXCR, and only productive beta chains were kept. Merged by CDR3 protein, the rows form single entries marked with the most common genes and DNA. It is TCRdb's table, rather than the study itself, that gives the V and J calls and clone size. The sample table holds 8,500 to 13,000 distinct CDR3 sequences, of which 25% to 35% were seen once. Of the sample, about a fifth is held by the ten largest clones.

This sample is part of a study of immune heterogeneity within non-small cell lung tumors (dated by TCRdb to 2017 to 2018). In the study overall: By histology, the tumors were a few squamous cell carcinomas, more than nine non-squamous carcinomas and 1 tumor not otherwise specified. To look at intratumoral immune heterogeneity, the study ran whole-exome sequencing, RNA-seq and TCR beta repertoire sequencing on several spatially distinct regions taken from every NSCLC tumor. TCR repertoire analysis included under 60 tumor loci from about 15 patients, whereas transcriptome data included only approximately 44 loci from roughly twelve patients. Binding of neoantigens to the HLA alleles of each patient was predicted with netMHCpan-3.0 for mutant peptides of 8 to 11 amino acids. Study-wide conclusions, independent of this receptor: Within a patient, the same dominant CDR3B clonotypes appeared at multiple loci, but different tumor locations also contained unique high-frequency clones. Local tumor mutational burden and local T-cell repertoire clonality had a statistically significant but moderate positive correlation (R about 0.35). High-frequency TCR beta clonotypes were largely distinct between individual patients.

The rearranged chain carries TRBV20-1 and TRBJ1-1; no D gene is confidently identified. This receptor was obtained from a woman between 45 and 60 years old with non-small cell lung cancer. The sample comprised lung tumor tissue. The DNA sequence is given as TGCAGTGCTACAATACAGTACTTGAACACTGAAGCTTTCTTT. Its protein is CSATIQYLNTEAFF.